This passage covers 2 T cell receptor beta chains from one sample sequenced in a study of lymphopenia after photon versus proton radiotherapy. Sequencing used immunoSEQ multiplex PCR; TCRdb keeps in-frame clones, though not all of them. The table shows over 25,000 clones, with roughly 87% occurring only once. Sequenced material: peripheral blood, taken from a patient treated with proton-based radiotherapy. Receptors were obtained from a woman aged 55-70 years with cholangiocarcinoma. Some clones in this sample may be carry-over from other donors' samples.

The genes are TRBV7-8 and TRBJ2-4; weak D call: TRBD1 (6 bases). The V gene's germline CDR1 is SGHVS and CDR2 FQNEAQ. The CDR3 spans 16 residues. V lost 4 bases and J lost 3, with 16 bases in between. The CDR3 spells CASSSFRGVSKNIQYF. The CDR3 region has the DNA TGTGCCAGCAGCTCCTTCAGGGGAGTTAGCAAAAACATTCAGTACTTC.

This clone has only one observation. V is TRBV2 and J is TRBJ2-3, with D possibly matching TRBD2 (5 bases). The V and J ends lost 6 bases and 0 bases respectively, with 10 bases between them. This CDR3 is built from 14 residues. Germline lookup yields CDR1 SNHLY and CDR2 FYNNEI. The CDR3 is CASSADFSTDTQYF. The CDR3 DNA sequence: TGTGCCAGCAGCGCGGACTTCAGCACAGATACGCAGTATTTT.